The 25 T cell receptor beta chains below were found in one sample sequenced in a study of long-term antiretroviral therapy in people with HIV. A v3.0 immunoSEQ assay was performed at survey level. Sequenced by immunoSEQ multiplex PCR; TCRdb stores in-frame clones only, minus some. The sample yields about 48,000 clones, approximately 79% seen once. The starting material was unsorted PBMCs, obtained 0.8 years after starting antiretroviral therapy. The source of these receptors is a woman aged 18-29 years with HIV.

This sequence joins TRBV5-6 and TRBJ2-1, with D maybe TRBD2 (7 bases). CDR3 size: 17 residues. V was shortened by 0 bases and J by 4 bases, with 17 bases between the two germline ends. From germline, CDR1 is SGHDT and CDR2 YYEEEE. The CDR3 protein is CASSLGEGHPEYNEQFF. Here the CDR3 DNA reads TGTGCCAGCAGCTTGGGGGAGGGACACCCGGAATACAATGAGCAGTTCTTC.

This clone was counted a few times. This sequence joins TRBV14 and TRBJ1-1, with D unresolved. The CDR3 extends over 13 amino acids. The germline CDR1 and CDR2 sequences are SGHDN and FVKESK. V was clipped by 0 bases and J by 0 bases, with 2 bases between them. The DNA of the CDR3 is TGTGCCAGCAGCCAAGAACTGAACACTGAAGCTTTCTTT. Translation gives CASSQELNTEAFF. Full variable domain (rest looked up from reference TRBV14 and TRBJ1-1): EAGVTQFPSHSVIEKGQTVTLRCDPISGHDNLYWYRRVMGKEIKFLLHFVKESKQDESGMPNNRFLAERTGGTYSTLKVQPAELEDSGVYFCASSQELNTEAFFGQGTRLTVV.

In this sample, this clone turned up once. The chain couples TRBV27 to TRBJ1-1; 7 bases match TRBD1. CDR1 MNHEY and CDR2 SMNVEV come from the germline V gene (reference sequence). J gave up 8 bases and V 3 bases, and 3 bases lay outside the gene matches. The CDR3 contains 12 residues. The CDR3 nucleotides are TGTGCCAGCAGTTTCCGACAGGGAGAAGCTTTCTTT. Translating it yields CASSFRQGEAFF.

V is TRBV11-1 and J is TRBJ2-2, with D unclear. This CDR3 is built from 13 residues. V was pared by 5 bases and J by 7 bases, with 11 bases between. CDR1 SGHAT and CDR2 FQDESV come from the germline V gene (reference sequence). The CDR3 DNA sequence: TGTGCCAGCAGCCACCGGAGAGGCGGGGAGCTGTTTTTT. This gives the protein CASSHRRGGELFF.

The rearrangement joins TRBV7-8 to TRBJ2-7; D might be TRBD1 (7 bases). The CDR3 has 19 amino acids. CDR1 is SGHVS, CDR2 FQNEAQ, per germline. Deletions cut 3 bases from V and 0 bases from J, with 24 bases between. The CDR3 sequence is CASSLPGQISSAFSYEQYF. CDR3 nucleotides: TGTGCCAGCAGCTTGCCGGGACAGATTTCTAGCGCCTTCTCCTACGAGCAGTACTTC. The complete variable domain, with remaining parts taken from reference TRBV7-8 and TRBJ2-7, reads GAGVSQSPRYKVAKRGQDVALRCDPISGHVSLFWYQQALGQGPEFLTYFQNEAQLDKSGLPSDRFFAERPEGSVSTLKIQRTQQEDSAVYLCASSLPGQISSAFSYEQYFGPGTRLTVT.

This clone has just one count. This chain uses TRBV28 with TRBJ1-1, with D tentatively TRBD1 (6 bases). The CDR3 totals 14 residues. Germline V gene sequence: CDR1 MDHEN, CDR2 SYDVKM. V was pared by 6 bases and J by 4 bases, with 15 bases between. As DNA, the CDR3 is TGTGCCAGCAGAACCAGGGGTGGCGGCACTGAAGCTTTCTTT. This sequence encodes CASRTRGGGTEAFF.

This chain joins TRBV7-6 and TRBJ1-1; TRBD1 might be the D (5 bases). The CDR3 has 14 amino acids. Germline CDR1 and CDR2: SGHVS and FNYEAQ. V was pared by 3 bases and J by 3 bases, with 11 bases between. CDR3 sequence (DNA): TGTGCCAGCAGCTTCTCGGTAGGGGACACTGAAGCTTTCTTT. This translates into CASSFSVGDTEAFF.

The chain couples TRBV10-1 to TRBJ2-3; D uncertain. The germline CDR1 and CDR2 sequences are WNHNN and SYGVQD (reference sequence). Between the trimmed V and J ends, which lost 6 bases and 6 bases, there was a span of 13 bases. The CDR3 sequence is 13 residues long. CDR3 sequence: CASSLPYEDTQYF. The CDR3 DNA reads TGCGCCAGCAGCCTCCCGTACGAGGATACGCAGTATTTT.

This chain joins TRBV28 and TRBJ1-5, with D unclear. Germline V CDR1 and CDR2: MDHEN, SYDVKM. Trimming stripped 1 base from V and 1 base from J, with 11 bases between. The CDR3 runs 16 residues. CDR3 DNA: TGTGCCAGCAGTTTATCATCGGGTAGGAGCAATCAGCCCCAGCATTTT. Amino acid sequence: CASSLSSGRSNQPQHF. Looking up the rest from reference TRBV28 and TRBJ1-5 gives the full variable domain: DVKVTQSSRYLVKRTGEKVFLECVQDMDHENMFWYRQDPGLGLRLIYFSYDVKMKEKGDIPEGYSVSREKKERFSLILESASTNQTSMYLCASSLSSGRSNQPQHFGDGTRLSIL.

J is TRBJ2-1 and V is TRBV7-8, with TRBD2 identical over 14 bases. The CDR3 totals 19 residues. Trimming cost V 0 bases and J 9 bases; bases outside gene matches: 13. Germline assignment: CDR1 SGHVS and CDR2 FQNEAQ. Here the CDR3 reads CASSLARGLAGESGREQFF. DNA for the CDR3: TGTGCCAGCAGCTTAGCGAGGGGACTAGCGGGAGAGAGCGGCCGTGAGCAGTTCTTC.

This rearrangement joins TRBV5-1 to TRBJ1-1, with D possibly TRBD1 on 6 matching bases. Trimming removed 5 bases from V and 5 bases from J, with 13 bases in between. The CDR3 extends over 13 amino acids. Looked up from germline, CDR1 is SGHRS and CDR2 is YFSETQ. CDR3 in amino acids: CASRPPGDTEAFF. The CDR3 coding sequence is TGCGCCAGCAGGCCTCCAGGGGATACTGAAGCTTTCTTT.

This chain uses TRBV7-9 with TRBJ2-7, with no clear D. Trimming removed 1 base from V and 2 bases from J, with 21 bases in between. Germline CDR1 and CDR2: SEHNR and FQNEAQ (reference sequence). This CDR3 contains 18 residues. CDR3 sequence reads: CASSLVVVVETDPYEQYF. DNA for the CDR3: TGTGCCAGCAGCTTAGTAGTAGTGGTTGAGACCGACCCCTACGAGCAGTACTTC.

The chain carries TRBV5-6 and TRBJ2-2; tentatively, D is TRBD1 or TRBD2 (6 bases each). In germline, CDR1 is SGHDT, CDR2 YYEEEE. Trimming removed 4 bases at V and 6 bases at J, with 16 bases between. The CDR3 sequence is 15 residues long. The CDR3 is CASSLWGRGAGELFF. The CDR3 DNA is TGTGCCAGCAGCCTCTGGGGGCGGGGCGCCGGGGAGCTGTTTTTT. Drawing the rest from reference TRBV5-6 and TRBJ2-2, the complete variable domain is DAGVTQSPTHLIKTRGQQVTLRCSPKSGHDTVSWYQQALGQGPQFIFQYYEEEERQRGNFPDRFSGHQFPNYSSELNVNALLLGDSALYLCASSLWGRGAGELFFGEGSRLTVL.

The rearrangement links TRBV5-1 to TRBJ2-1, with 9 bases that match TRBD2. Trimming removed 0 bases from V and 4 bases from J; junction bases left unmatched: 8. Per the germline V gene, CDR1 is SGHRS and CDR2 is YFSETQ. The CDR3 consists of 17 residues. CDR3 sequence reads: CASSLDVGLAGYNEQFF. In DNA form, the CDR3 reads TGCGCCAGCAGCTTGGATGTTGGGCTAGCGGGGTACAATGAGCAGTTCTTC. Full variable domain (rest looked up from reference TRBV5-1 and TRBJ2-1): KAGVTQTPRYLIKTRGQQVTLSCSPISGHRSVSWYQQTPGQGLQFLFEYFSETQRNKGNFPGRFSGRQFSNSRSEMNVSTLELGDSALYLCASSLDVGLAGYNEQFFGPGTRLTVL.

The gene calls are TRBV6-5 and TRBJ2-7, with TRBD2 matching 13 bases. The CDR3 extends over 15 amino acids. Germline loops: CDR1 MNHEY, CDR2 SVGAGI. Germline trimming cut 0 bases from V and 6 bases from J; bases unmatched to any gene: 2. The CDR3 bases are TGTGCCAGCAGTTACTCGGGGACTAGCGGGATCGAGCAGTACTTC. Amino acids: CASSYSGTSGIEQYF.

The V and J genes are TRBV5-4 and TRBJ2-1; D is possibly TRBD1 or TRBD2 (5 bases each). Trimming pared 3 bases from V and 10 bases from J, leaving 17 bases between. Germline CDR1 SGHNT, CDR2 YYREEE (reference sequence). The CDR3 spans 14 residues. CDR3 sequence reads: CASSSGTEIIEQFF. The CDR3 DNA follows: TGTGCCAGCAGCTCCGGGACGGAGATTATCGAGCAGTTCTTC.

CDR3 sequence reads: CASQNPGQQETQYF. CDR3 DNA sequence: TGCGCCAGCCAAAACCCGGGACAGCAAGAGACCCAGTACTTC. V usage is TRBV5-1 and J usage is TRBJ2-5, with 7 bases lining up with TRBD1. V shed 7 bases, J shed 2 bases, and the junction held 8 bases outside the gene matches. The CDR3 is 14 amino acids. Germline-derived CDR1 and CDR2 are SGHRS and YFSETQ.

V is TRBV29-1 and J is TRBJ2-7; D might be TRBD1 or TRBD2, each matching 5 bases. This CDR3 contains 16 residues. The germline V gene has CDR1 SQVTM and CDR2 ANQGSEA. Trimming stripped 2 bases from V and 0 bases from J, with 17 bases between. The CDR3 bases are TGCAGCGTTGAAATGGGACGGGCAGGGAGCTCCTACGAGCAGTACTTC. It encodes CSVEMGRAGSSYEQYF.

The chain combines TRBV11-2 with TRBJ1-2, with D uncertain. V was trimmed by 4 bases and J by 0 bases, leaving 9 bases between them. In germline, CDR1 is SGHAT, CDR2 FQNNGV. The CDR3 is 14 amino acids. CDR3 nucleotide sequence: TGTGCCAGCAGCTCAGGCTTCGCTAACTATGGCTACACCTTC. Encoded protein: CASSSGFANYGYTF.

The V and J genes are TRBV19 and TRBJ1-1, with TRBD1 identical over 8 bases. After removal of 4 bases from V and 11 bases from J, the junction contained 9 bases not matched to a gene. The CDR3 has 13 residues. The V gene's germline CDR1 is LNHDA and CDR2 SQIVND (reference sequence). This CDR3 reads CASSTTGTGTAFF. CDR3 nucleotides: TGTGCCAGTAGTACCACCGGGACAGGCACGGCTTTCTTT.

The gene calls are TRBV6-1 and TRBJ1-5; TRBD1 matches at 7 bases. The germline V gene has CDR1 MNHNS and CDR2 SASEGT. Trimming cost V 4 bases and J 6 bases; bases outside gene matches: 6. This CDR3 has 14 amino acids. Here the CDR3 reads CASSARQGGQPQHF. The CDR3 region has the DNA TGTGCCAGCAGTGCGAGGCAGGGGGGTCAGCCCCAGCATTTT.

V gene TRBV15 combines with J gene TRBJ2-5, with D possibly being TRBD2 (6 bases). Trimming shortened V by 1 base and J by 5 bases, and 11 bases separated the two germline ends. This CDR3 is built from 14 residues. Germline CDR1 and CDR2: LNHNV and YYDKDF (reference sequence). The CDR3 is CATSRVSGEETQYF. CDR3 DNA sequence: TGTGCCACCAGCAGAGTCTCGGGAGAGGAGACCCAGTACTTC.

This clone was counted once. The chain couples TRBV18 to TRBJ2-1, with 11 nucleotides matching TRBD2. V lost 9 bases to trimming and J lost 8 bases; unmatched junction nucleotides: 12. The CDR3 is 15 residues long. From germline, CDR1 is KGHSH and CDR2 LQKENI. CDR3: CASQPGTSGSYEQFF. CDR3 sequence (DNA): TGTGCCAGTCAACCGGGGACTAGCGGATCGTATGAGCAGTTCTTC. Supplemented by reference TRBV18 and TRBJ2-1, the full variable domain reads NAGVMQNPRHLVRRRGQEARLRCSPMKGHSHVYWYRQLPEEGLKFMVYLQKENIIDESGMPKERFSAEFPKEGPSILRIQQVVRGDSAAYFCASQPGTSGSYEQFFGPGTRLTVL.

V gene TRBV7-6 combines with J gene TRBJ2-1; the match to TRBD2 covers 9 bases. With V trimmed by 5 bases and J by 0 bases, 17 bases remained unmatched. The CDR3 has 20 residues. In germline, CDR1 is SGHVS, CDR2 FNYEAQ. The chain's CDR3 is CASSPKGLAGDRSSYNEQFF. For the CDR3, the DNA is TGTGCCAGCAGCCCAAAGGGCTTAGCGGGAGACAGGAGCTCCTACAATGAGCAGTTCTTC.

The V call is TRBV27, the J call TRBJ1-2, with 7 bases identical to TRBD1. The CDR3 is made up of 13 amino acids. With 5 bases clipped from V and 1 base from J, the junction kept 1 base outside the gene matches. Germline CDR1 reads MNHEY; CDR2 reads SMNVEV (reference sequence). The CDR3 DNA reads as TGTGCCAGCAGTGGACAGGTTAACTATGGCTACACCTTC. This encodes CASSGQVNYGYTF.